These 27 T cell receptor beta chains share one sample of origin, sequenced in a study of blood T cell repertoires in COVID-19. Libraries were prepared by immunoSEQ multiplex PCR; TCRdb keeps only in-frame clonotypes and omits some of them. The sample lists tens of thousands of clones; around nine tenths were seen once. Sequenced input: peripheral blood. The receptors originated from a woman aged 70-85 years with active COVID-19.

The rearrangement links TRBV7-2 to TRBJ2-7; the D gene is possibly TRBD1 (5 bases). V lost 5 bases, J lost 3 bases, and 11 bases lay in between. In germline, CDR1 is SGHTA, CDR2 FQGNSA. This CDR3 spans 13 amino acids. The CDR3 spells CASSTRQFYEQYF. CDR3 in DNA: TGTGCCAGCAGCACCCGACAGTTCTACGAGCAGTACTTC.

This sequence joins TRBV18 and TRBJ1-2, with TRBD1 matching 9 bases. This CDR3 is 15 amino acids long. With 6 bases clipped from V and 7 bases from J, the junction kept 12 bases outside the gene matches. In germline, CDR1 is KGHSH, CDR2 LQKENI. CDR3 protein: CASSAEQGAGSGYTF. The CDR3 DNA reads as TGTGCCAGCTCCGCGGAACAGGGGGCGGGCAGTGGCTACACCTTC.

The CDR3 DNA reads as TGTGCCAGCAGTTCTAGTTGGAACACCGGGGAGCTGTTTTTT. Translating gives CASSSSWNTGELFF. The V and J genes are TRBV27 and TRBJ2-2; D remains ambiguous. The CDR3 totals 14 residues. V shed 4 bases and J shed 1 base, with 7 bases lying between them. Germline CDR1 MNHEY, CDR2 SMNVEV (reference sequence).

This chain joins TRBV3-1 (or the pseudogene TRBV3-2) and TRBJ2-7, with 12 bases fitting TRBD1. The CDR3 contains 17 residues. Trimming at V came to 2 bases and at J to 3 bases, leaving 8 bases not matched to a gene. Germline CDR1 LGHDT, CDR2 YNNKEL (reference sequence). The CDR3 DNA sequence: TGTGCCAGCAGCCAAATCCGGGGACAGGGGGCCGGCTACGAGCAGTACTTC. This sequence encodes CASSQIRGQGAGYEQYF.

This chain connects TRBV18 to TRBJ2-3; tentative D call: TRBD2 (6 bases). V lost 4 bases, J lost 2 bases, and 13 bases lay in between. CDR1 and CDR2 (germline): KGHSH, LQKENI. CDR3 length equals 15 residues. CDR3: CASSLGPSDTDTQYF. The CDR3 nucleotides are TGTGCCAGCTCACTCGGCCCTAGCGACACAGATACGCAGTATTTT.

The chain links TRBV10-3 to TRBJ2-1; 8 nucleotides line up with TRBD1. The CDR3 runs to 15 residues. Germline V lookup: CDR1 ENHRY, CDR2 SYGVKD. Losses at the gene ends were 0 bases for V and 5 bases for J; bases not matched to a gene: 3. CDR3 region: CAISESGGQDNEQFF. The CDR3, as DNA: TGTGCCATCAGTGAGTCGGGGGGACAGGACAATGAGCAGTTCTTC.

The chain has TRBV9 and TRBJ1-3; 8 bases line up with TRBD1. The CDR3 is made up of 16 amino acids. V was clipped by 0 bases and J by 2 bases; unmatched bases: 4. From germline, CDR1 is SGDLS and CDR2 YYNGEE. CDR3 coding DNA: TGTGCCAGCAGCGTAGATCAGGGGGCGGCTGGAAACACCATATATTTT. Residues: CASSVDQGAAGNTIYF.

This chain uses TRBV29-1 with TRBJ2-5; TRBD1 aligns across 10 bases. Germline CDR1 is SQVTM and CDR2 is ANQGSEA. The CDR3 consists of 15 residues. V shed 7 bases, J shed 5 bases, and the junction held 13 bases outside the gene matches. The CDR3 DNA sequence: TGCAGCGGCACGACAGGGGGCGCCTGGGGGGAGACCCAGTACTTC. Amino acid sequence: CSGTTGGAWGETQYF.

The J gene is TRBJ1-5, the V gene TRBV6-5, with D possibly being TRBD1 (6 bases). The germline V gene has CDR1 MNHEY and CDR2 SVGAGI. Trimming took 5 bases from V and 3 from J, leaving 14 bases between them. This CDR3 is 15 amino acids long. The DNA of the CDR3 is TGTGCCAGCAGTACAGGGACCTCCCCCAATCAGCCCCAGCATTTT. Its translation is CASSTGTSPNQPQHF.

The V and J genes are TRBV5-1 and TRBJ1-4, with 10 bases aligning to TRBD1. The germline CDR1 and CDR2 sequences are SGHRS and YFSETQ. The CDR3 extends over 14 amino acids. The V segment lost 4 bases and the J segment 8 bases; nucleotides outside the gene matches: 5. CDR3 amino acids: CASSTGQGREKLFF. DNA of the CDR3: TGCGCCAGCAGCACGGGACAGGGGCGGGAAAAACTGTTTTTT.

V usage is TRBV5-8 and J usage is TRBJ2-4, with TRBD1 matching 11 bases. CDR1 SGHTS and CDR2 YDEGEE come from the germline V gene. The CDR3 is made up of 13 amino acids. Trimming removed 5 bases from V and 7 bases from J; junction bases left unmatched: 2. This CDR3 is CASRGTGGNIQYF. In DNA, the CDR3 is TGTGCCAGCAGGGGGACAGGGGGGAACATTCAGTACTTC.

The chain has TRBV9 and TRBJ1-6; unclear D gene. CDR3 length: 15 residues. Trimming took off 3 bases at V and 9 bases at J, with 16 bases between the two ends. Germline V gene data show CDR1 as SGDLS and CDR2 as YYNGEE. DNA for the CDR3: TGTGCCAGCAGCGCCCGTGGGCAAGACGGTTCACCCCTCCACTTT. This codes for CASSARGQDGSPLHF.

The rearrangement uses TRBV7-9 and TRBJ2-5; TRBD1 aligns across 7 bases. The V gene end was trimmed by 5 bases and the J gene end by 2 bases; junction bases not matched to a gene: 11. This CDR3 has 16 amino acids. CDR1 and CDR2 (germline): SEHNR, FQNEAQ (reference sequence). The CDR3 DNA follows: TGTGCCAGCAGCCCACCCGGGACAGCCAGACAAGAGACCCAGTACTTC. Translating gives CASSPPGTARQETQYF.

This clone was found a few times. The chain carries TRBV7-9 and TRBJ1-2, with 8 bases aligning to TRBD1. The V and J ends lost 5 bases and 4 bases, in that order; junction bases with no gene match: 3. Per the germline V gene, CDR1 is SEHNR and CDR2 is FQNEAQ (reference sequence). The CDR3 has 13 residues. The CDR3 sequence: CASSAGTGYGYTF. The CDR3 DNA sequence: TGTGCCAGCAGCGCCGGGACAGGCTATGGCTACACCTTC.

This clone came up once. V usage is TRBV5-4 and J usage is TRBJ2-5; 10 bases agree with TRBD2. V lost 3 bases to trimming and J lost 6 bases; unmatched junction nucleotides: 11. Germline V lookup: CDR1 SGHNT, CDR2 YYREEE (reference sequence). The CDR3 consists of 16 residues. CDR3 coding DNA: TGTGCCAGCAGCTCGTCTCCAGCGGGGGGGCGCCAGACCCAGTACTTC. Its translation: CASSSSPAGGRQTQYF.

The CDR3 spells CASSRQGPEQYF. In DNA form, the CDR3 reads TGTGCCAGCAGCCGACAGGGTCCCGAGCAGTACTTC. The chain is built from TRBV3-1 (or the pseudogene TRBV3-2) and TRBJ2-7; 7 bases are shared with TRBD1. Germline V gives CDR1 LGHDT, CDR2 YNNKEL (reference sequence). The CDR3 extends over 12 amino acids. Trimming at V came to 4 bases and at J to 6 bases, leaving 3 bases not matched to a gene.

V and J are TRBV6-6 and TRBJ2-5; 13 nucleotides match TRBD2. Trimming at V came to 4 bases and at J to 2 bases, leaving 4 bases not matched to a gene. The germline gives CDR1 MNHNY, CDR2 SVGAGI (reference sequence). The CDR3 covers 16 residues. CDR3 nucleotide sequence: TGTGCCAGCAGTTCCGGGACTAGCGGGGAGCAAGAGACCCAGTACTTC. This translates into CASSSGTSGEQETQYF.

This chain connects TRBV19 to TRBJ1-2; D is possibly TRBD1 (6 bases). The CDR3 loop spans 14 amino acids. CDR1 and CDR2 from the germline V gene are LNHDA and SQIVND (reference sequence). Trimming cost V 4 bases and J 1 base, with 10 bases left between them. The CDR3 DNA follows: TGTGCCAGTAGTAGACACAGGGTTAACTATGGCTACACCTTC. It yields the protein CASSRHRVNYGYTF.

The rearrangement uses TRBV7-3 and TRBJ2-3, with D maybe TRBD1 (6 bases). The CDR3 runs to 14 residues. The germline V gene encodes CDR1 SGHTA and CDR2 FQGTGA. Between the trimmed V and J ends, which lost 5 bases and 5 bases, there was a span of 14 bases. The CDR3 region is CASSQGQPGDTQYF. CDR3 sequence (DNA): TGTGCCAGCAGCCAAGGACAGCCGGGAGATACGCAGTATTTT.

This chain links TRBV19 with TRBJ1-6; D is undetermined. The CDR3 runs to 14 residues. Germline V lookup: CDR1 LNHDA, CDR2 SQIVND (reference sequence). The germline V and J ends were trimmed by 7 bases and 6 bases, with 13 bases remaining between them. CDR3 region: CASTPGRANSPLHF. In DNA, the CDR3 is TGTGCCAGTACCCCGGGAAGGGCTAATTCACCCCTCCACTTT.

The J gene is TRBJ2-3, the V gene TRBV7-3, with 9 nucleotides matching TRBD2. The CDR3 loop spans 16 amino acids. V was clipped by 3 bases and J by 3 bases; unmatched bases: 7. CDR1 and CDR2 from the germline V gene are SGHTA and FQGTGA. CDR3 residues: CASSLRAGGGTDTQYF. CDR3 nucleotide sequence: TGTGCCAGCAGCTTGCGAGCGGGGGGCGGGACAGATACGCAGTATTTT.

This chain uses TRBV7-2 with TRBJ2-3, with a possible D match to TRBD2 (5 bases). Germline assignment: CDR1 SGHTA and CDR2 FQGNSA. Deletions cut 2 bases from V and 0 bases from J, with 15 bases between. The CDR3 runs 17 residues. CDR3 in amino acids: CASSLYDYQISTDTQYF. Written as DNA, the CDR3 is TGTGCCAGCAGCTTATACGACTACCAGATTAGCACAGATACGCAGTATTTT.

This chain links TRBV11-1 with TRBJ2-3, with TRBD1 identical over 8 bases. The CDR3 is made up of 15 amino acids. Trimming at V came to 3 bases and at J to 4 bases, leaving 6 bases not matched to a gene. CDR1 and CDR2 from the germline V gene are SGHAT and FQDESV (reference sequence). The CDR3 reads CASSFGQGIPDTQYF. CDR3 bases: TGTGCCAGCAGCTTCGGACAGGGAATACCAGATACGCAGTATTTT. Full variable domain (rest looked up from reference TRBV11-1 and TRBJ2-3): EAEVAQSPRYKITEKSQAVAFWCDPISGHATLYWYRQILGQGPELLVQFQDESVVDDSQLPKDRFSAERLKGVDSTLKIQPAELGDSAMYLCASSFGQGIPDTQYFGPGTRLTVL.

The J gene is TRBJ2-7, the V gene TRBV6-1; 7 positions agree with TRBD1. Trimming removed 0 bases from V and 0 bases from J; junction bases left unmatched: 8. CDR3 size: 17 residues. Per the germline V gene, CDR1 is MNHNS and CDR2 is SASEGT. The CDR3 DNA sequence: TGTGCCAGCAGTGAAGCCCCTTTTCACAGGGGCTCCTACGAGCAGTACTTC. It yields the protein CASSEAPFHRGSYEQYF.

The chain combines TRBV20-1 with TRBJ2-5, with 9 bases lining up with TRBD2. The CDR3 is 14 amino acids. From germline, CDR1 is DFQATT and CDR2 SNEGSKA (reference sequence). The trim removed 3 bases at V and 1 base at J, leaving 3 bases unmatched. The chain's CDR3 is CSASPTSGQETQYF. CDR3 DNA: TGCAGTGCTAGTCCGACTAGCGGCCAAGAGACCCAGTACTTC.

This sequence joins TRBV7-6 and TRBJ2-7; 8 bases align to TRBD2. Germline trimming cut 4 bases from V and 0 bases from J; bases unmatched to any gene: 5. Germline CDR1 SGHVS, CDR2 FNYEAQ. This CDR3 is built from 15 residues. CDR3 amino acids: CASSSGGGPSYEQYF. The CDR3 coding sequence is TGTGCCAGCAGCTCGGGCGGGGGGCCCTCCTACGAGCAGTACTTC. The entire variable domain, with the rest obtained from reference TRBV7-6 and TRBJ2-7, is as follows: GAGVSQSPRYKVTKRGQDVALRCDPISGHVSLYWYRQALGQGPEFLTYFNYEAQQDKSGLPNDRFSAERPEGSISTLTIQRTEQRDSAMYRCASSSGGGPSYEQYFGPGTRLTVT.

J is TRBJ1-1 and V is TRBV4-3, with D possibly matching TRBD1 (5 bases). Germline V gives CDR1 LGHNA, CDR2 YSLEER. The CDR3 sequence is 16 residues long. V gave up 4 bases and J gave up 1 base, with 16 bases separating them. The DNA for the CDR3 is TGCGCCAGCAGCCCACGGGGGGAGGGACGGAACACTGAAGCTTTCTTT. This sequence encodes CASSPRGEGRNTEAFF.